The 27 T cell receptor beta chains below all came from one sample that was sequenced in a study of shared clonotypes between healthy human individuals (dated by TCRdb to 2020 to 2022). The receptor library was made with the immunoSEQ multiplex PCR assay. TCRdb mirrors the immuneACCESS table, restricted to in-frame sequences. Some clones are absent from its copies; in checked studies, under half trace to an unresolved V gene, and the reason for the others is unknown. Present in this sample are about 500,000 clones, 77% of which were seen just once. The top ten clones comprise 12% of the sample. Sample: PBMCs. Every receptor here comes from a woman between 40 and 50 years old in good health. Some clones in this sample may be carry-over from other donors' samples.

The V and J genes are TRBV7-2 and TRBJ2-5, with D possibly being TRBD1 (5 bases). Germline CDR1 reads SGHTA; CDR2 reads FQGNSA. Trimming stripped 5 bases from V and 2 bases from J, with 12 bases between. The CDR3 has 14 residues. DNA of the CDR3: TGTGCCAGCAGCCAGGGCCTATCTCAAGAGACCCAGTACTTC. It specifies CASSQGLSQETQYF.

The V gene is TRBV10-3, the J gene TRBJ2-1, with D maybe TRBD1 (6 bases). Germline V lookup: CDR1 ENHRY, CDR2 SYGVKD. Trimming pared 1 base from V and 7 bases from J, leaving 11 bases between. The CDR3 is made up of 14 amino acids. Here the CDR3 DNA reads TGTGCCATCAGTGAGTACAGGGTGAAGAATGAGCAGTTCTTC. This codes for CAISEYRVKNEQFF.

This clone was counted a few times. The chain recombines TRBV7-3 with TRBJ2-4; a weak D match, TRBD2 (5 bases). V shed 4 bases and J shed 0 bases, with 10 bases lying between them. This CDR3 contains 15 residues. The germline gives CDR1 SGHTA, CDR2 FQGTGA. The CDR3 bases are TGTGCCAGCAGCTGGATCGGACTAGCCAAAAACATTCAGTACTTC. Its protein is CASSWIGLAKNIQYF.

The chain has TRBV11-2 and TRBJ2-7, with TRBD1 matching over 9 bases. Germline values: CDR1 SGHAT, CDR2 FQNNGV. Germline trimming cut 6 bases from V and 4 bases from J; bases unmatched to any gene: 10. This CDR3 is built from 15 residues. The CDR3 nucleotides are TGTGCCAGCAGGTTACTTGGACAGGGGCAGTACGAGCAGTACTTC. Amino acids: CASRLLGQGQYEQYF.

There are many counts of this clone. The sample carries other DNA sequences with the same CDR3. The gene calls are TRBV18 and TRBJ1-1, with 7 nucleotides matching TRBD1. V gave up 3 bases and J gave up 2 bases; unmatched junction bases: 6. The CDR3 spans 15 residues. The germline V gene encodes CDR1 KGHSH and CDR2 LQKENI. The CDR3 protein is CASSPGTELNTEAFF. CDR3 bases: TGTGCCAGCTCACCCGGGACAGAACTCAACACTGAAGCTTTCTTT.

The CDR3 sequence: CATSRDPAGREQFF. The CDR3 bases are TGTGCCACCAGCAGAGACCCCGCGGGCAGAGAGCAGTTCTTC. The gene calls are TRBV15 and TRBJ2-1, with D perhaps matching TRBD2 (5 bases). This CDR3 comprises 14 residues. V dropped 0 bases and J dropped 10 bases, with 13 bases sitting between them. Looked up from germline, CDR1 is LNHNV and CDR2 is YYDKDF (reference sequence).

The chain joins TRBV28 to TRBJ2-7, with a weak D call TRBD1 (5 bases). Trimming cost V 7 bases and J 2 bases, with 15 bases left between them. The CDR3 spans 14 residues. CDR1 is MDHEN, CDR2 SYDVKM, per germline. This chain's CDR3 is CASTDWQGTYEQYF. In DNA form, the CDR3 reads TGTGCCAGCACCGATTGGCAGGGAACCTACGAGCAGTACTTC.

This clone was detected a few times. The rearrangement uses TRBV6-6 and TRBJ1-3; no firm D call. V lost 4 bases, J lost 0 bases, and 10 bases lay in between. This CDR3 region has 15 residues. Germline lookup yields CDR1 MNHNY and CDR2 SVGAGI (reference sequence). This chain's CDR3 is CASSSQWDSGNTIYF. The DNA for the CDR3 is TGTGCCAGCAGTTCACAATGGGACTCTGGAAACACCATATATTTT.

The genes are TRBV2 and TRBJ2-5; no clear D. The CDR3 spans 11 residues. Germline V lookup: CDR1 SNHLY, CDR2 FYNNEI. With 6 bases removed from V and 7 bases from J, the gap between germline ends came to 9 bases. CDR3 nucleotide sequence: TGTGCCAGCAGGGACGCAGGGACCCAGTACTTC. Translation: CASRDAGTQYF.

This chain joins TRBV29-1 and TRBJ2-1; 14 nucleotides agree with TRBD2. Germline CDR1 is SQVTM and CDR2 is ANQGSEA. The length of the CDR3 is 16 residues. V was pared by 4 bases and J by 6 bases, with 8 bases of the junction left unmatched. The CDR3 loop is CSVGGGLAGVGNEQFF. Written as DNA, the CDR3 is TGCAGCGTTGGAGGGGGACTAGCGGGAGTTGGCAATGAGCAGTTCTTC.

CDR3 sequence (DNA): TGCAGCGTTCGAGGGGCGGGTGGAAACACCATATATTTT. It is translated as CSVRGAGGNTIYF. The chain employs TRBV29-1 and TRBJ1-3, with D perhaps matching TRBD1 (5 bases). V lost 5 bases and J 3 bases, leaving 11 bases between the germline ends. Germline CDR1 and CDR2: SQVTM and ANQGSEA. The CDR3 is made up of 13 amino acids.

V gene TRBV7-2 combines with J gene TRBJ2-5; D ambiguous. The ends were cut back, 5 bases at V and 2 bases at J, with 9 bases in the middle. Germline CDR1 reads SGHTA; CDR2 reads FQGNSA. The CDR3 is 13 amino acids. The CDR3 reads CASSPRQQETQYF. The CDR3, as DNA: TGTGCCAGCAGCCCCCGGCAGCAAGAGACCCAGTACTTC.

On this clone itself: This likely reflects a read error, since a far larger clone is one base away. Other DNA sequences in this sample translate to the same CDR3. CDR3 in amino acids: CASSESENSPLHF. As DNA, the CDR3 is TGTGCCAGCAGTGAATCTGAGAACTCACCCCTCCACTTT. The gene calls are TRBV25-1 and TRBJ1-6; no definite D call. Trimming took off 1 base at V and 10 bases at J, with 8 bases between the two ends. Germline V lookup: CDR1 MGHDK, CDR2 SYGVNS. This CDR3 is 13 amino acids long.

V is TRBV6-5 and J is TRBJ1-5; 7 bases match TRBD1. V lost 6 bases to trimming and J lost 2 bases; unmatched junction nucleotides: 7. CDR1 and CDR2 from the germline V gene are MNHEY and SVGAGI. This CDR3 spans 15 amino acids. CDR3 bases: TGTGCCAGCAGCCTAGGACAGGTCGGCAATCAGCCCCAGCATTTT. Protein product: CASSLGQVGNQPQHF.

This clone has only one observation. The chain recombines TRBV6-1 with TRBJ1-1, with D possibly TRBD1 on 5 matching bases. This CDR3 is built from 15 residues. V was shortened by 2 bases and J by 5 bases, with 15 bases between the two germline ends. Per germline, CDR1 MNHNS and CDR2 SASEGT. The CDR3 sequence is CASSETASGWTEAFF. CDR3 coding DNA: TGTGCCAGCAGTGAAACGGCGTCAGGGTGGACTGAAGCTTTCTTT.

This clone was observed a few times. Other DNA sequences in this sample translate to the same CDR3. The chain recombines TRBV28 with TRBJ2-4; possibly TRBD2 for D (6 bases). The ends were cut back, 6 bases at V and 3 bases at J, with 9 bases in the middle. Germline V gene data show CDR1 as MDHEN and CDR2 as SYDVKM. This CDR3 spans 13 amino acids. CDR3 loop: CASSGTGKNIQYF. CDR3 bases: TGTGCCAGCAGCGGGACTGGCAAAAACATTCAGTACTTC.

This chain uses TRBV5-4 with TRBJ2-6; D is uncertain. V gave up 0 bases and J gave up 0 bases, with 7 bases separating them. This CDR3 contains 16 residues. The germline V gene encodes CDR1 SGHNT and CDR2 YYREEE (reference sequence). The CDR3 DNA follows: TGTGCCAGCAGCTTGGTGCGCAGCTCTGGGGCCAACGTCCTGACTTTC. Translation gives CASSLVRSSGANVLTF.

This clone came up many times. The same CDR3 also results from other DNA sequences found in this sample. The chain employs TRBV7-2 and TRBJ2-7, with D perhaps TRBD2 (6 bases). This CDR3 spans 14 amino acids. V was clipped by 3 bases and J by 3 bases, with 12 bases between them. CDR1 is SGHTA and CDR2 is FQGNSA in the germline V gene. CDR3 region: CASSFGGTYYEQYF. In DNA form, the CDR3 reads TGTGCCAGCAGCTTCGGAGGGACCTACTACGAGCAGTACTTC.

CDR3 sequence: CASSYDHGQNTGELFF. The CDR3 nucleotides read TGTGCCAGCAGTTACGACCACGGACAGAACACCGGGGAGCTGTTTTTT. The J gene is TRBJ2-2, the V gene TRBV6-5, with D possibly TRBD1 on 5 matching bases. With 2 bases removed from V and 1 base from J, the gap between germline ends came to 11 bases. Germline CDR1 is MNHEY and CDR2 is SVGAGI. The CDR3 runs to 16 residues.

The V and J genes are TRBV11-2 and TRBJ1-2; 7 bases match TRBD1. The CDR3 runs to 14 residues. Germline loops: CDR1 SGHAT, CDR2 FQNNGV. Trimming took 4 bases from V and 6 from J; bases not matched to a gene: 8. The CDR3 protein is CASSSQGVQDGYTF. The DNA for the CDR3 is TGTGCCAGCAGCTCCCAGGGGGTTCAGGATGGCTACACCTTC.

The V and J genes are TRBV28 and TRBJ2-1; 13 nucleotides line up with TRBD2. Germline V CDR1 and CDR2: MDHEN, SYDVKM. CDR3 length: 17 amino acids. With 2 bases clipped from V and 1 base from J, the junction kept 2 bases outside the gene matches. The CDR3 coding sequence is TGTGCCAGCAGTTTAGGACTAGCGGGAGTGTCCTACAATGAGCAGTTCTTC. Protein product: CASSLGLAGVSYNEQFF.

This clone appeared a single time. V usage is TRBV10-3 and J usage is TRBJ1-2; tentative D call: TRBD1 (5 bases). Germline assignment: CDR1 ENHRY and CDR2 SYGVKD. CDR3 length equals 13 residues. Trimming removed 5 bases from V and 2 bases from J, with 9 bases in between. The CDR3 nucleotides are TGTGCCATCAGTCTACAGGAGAACTATGGCTACACCTTC. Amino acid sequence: CAISLQENYGYTF.

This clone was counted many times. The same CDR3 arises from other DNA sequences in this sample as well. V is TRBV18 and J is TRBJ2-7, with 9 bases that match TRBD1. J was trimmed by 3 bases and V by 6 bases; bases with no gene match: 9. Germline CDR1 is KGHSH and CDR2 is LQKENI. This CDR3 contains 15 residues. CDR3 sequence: CASSPGQGTSYEQYF. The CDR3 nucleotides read TGTGCCAGCTCGCCGGGACAGGGTACAAGCTACGAGCAGTACTTC.

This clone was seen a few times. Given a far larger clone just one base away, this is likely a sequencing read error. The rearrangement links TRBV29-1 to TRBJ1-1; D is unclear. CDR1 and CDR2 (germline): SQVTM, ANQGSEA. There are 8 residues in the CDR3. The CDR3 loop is CGASEAFF. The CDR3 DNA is TGCGGCGCCTCTGAAGCTTTCTTT.

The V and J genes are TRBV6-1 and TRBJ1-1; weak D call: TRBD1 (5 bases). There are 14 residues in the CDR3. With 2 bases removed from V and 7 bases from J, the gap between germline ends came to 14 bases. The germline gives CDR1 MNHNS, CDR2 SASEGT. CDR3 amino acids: CASSELPGSGEAFF. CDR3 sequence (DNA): TGTGCCAGCAGTGAACTTCCAGGGAGCGGTGAAGCTTTCTTT.

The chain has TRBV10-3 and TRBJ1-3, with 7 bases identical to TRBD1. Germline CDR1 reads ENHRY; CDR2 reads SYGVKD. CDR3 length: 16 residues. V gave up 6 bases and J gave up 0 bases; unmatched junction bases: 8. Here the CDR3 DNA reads TGTGCCATCAGCGCCGACAGGGCAAGCTCTGGAAACACCATATATTTT. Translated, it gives CAISADRASSGNTIYF.

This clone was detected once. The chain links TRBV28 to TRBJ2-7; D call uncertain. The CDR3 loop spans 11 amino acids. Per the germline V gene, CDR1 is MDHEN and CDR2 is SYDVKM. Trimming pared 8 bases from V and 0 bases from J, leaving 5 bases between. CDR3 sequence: CASWGSYEQYF. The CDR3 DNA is TGTGCCAGCTGGGGCTCCTACGAGCAGTACTTC.